A selection of T cell receptor beta chains follows, all from one sample in a study of Tregs in tolerant kidney transplant recipients. TCRdb keeps only in-frame clones here, not all; method: immunoSEQ multiplex PCR. The data show more than 60,000 clones, with 70% to 90% seen just once and 2% to 2.5% held by the top ten. The sequencing here drew on Tregs from blood, taken before the transplant. The receptors derive from a human donor who received a combined kidney and bone marrow transplant. Each CDR3 is given with its conserved first and last residue. The D gene is left open where the match is weak. Part of the rows lack a size; the others show once, few, many or a class for expanded clones.

j_call: TRBJ1-5
clone_size: -
d_call: -
v_call: TRBV7-6
cdr3_aa: CASSFQNQPQHF
cdr3_nt: TGTGCCAGCAGCTTTCAGAATCAGCCCCAGCATTTT

j_call: TRBJ1-3
clone_size: -
d_call: -
v_call: TRBV7-6
cdr3_aa: CASSTDRGYSGNTIYF
cdr3_nt: TGTGCCAGCAGCACCGATCGGGGTTACTCTGGAAACACCATATATTTT

j_call: TRBJ2-1
clone_size: -
d_call: TRBD1
v_call: TRBV5-1
cdr3_aa: CASSLFGGQGNNGQFF
cdr3_nt: TGCGCCAGCAGCTTGTTTGGTGGACAGGGTAACAATGGGCAGTTCTTC

j_call: TRBJ1-2
clone_size: once
d_call: -
v_call: TRBV25-1
cdr3_aa: CASSTQIGGYTF
cdr3_nt: TGTGCCAGCAGCACACAAATCGGCGGCTACACCTTC

j_call: TRBJ2-5
clone_size: -
d_call: TRBD2
v_call: TRBV7-6
cdr3_aa: CASSLVALAGPQETQYF
cdr3_nt: TGTGCCAGCAGCTTAGTGGCACTAGCGGGACCTCAAGAGACCCAGTACTTC

j_call: TRBJ1-4
clone_size: -
d_call: -
v_call: TRBV27
cdr3_aa: CASSLRAGVVEKLFF
cdr3_nt: TGTGCCAGCAGTTTAAGGGCAGGGGTGGTCGAAAAACTGTTTTTT

j_call: TRBJ2-7
clone_size: once
d_call: -
v_call: TRBV28
cdr3_aa: CASSLGGPYEQYF
cdr3_nt: TGTGCCAGCAGTTTAGGGGGCCCCTACGAGCAGTACTTC

j_call: TRBJ1-1
clone_size: -
d_call: TRBD1
v_call: TRBV4-3
cdr3_aa: CASSQEGGKGTEAFF
cdr3_nt: TGCGCCAGCAGCCAAGAAGGGGGCAAGGGCACTGAAGCTTTCTTT

j_call: TRBJ1-2
clone_size: -
d_call: -
v_call: TRBV29-1
cdr3_aa: CSVLPVPGATNYGYTF
cdr3_nt: TGCAGCGTGCTCCCGGTTCCCGGGGCGACAAACTATGGCTACACCTTC

j_call: TRBJ1-6
clone_size: -
d_call: -
v_call: TRBV2
cdr3_aa: CASTGVGVNVYNSPLHF
cdr3_nt: TGTGCCAGTACCGGAGTAGGGGTTAATGTGTATAATTCACCCCTCCACTTT

j_call: TRBJ1-2
clone_size: -
d_call: TRBD1
v_call: TRBV4-2
cdr3_aa: CASSHTTGDGYTF
cdr3_nt: TGTGCCAGCAGCCACACGACAGGGGATGGCTACACCTTC

j_call: TRBJ1-2
clone_size: -
d_call: -
v_call: TRBV19
cdr3_aa: CASSLRDGANYGYTF
cdr3_nt: TGTGCCAGTAGTCTCCGGGACGGAGCTAACTATGGCTACACCTTC

j_call: TRBJ1-4
clone_size: -
d_call: -
v_call: TRBV28
cdr3_aa: CASSSPGGNNEKLFF
cdr3_nt: TGTGCCAGCAGTTCCCCGGGGGGAAATAATGAAAAACTGTTTTTT

j_call: TRBJ1-1
clone_size: -
d_call: -
v_call: TRBV28
cdr3_aa: CASSRTVEAFF
cdr3_nt: TGTGCCAGCAGTCGGACAGTTGAAGCTTTCTTT

j_call: TRBJ2-7
clone_size: -
d_call: -
v_call: TRBV4-1
cdr3_aa: CASSHPAESYEQYF
cdr3_nt: TGCGCCAGCAGCCATCCGGCCGAGTCCTACGAGCAGTACTTC

j_call: TRBJ2-5
clone_size: once
d_call: TRBD1
v_call: TRBV10-3
cdr3_aa: CAIRPGTGSQETQYF
cdr3_nt: TGTGCCATCAGGCCAGGGACAGGGTCGCAAGAGACCCAGTACTTC

j_call: TRBJ1-1
clone_size: -
d_call: -
v_call: TRBV5-1
cdr3_aa: CASSLGFEAFF
cdr3_nt: TGCGCCAGCAGCTTGGGGTTTGAAGCTTTCTTT

j_call: TRBJ1-5
clone_size: -
d_call: -
v_call: TRBV5-4
cdr3_aa: CASSRDRNQPQHF
cdr3_nt: TGTGCCAGCAGCCGGGACCGTAATCAGCCCCAGCATTTT

j_call: TRBJ2-7
clone_size: -
d_call: -
v_call: TRBV6-5
cdr3_aa: CASSYSQGGYEQYF
cdr3_nt: TGTGCCAGCAGTTACTCCCAGGGTGGGTACGAGCAGTACTTC

j_call: TRBJ2-3
clone_size: -
d_call: -
v_call: TRBV7-9
cdr3_aa: CASSTDTQYF
cdr3_nt: TGTGCCAGCTCCACAGATACGCAGTATTTT

j_call: TRBJ1-2
clone_size: -
d_call: TRBD1
v_call: TRBV5-1
cdr3_aa: CARSLGQGGGYTF
cdr3_nt: TGCGCCCGCAGCTTGGGACAGGGGGGTGGCTACACCTTC

j_call: TRBJ1-1
clone_size: few
d_call: -
v_call: TRBV6-5
cdr3_aa: CASSARGENTEAFF
cdr3_nt: TGTGCCAGCAGTGCCCGGGGCGAGAACACTGAAGCTTTCTTT

j_call: TRBJ1-2
clone_size: -
d_call: TRBD1
v_call: TRBV5-1
cdr3_aa: CASSPSGGTNYGYTF
cdr3_nt: TGCGCCAGCAGCCCATCAGGGGGCACGAACTATGGCTACACCTTC

j_call: TRBJ2-5
clone_size: -
d_call: TRBD2
v_call: TRBV5-1
cdr3_aa: CASSPVAGVGQETQYF
cdr3_nt: TGCGCCAGCAGCCCTGTAGCGGGAGTGGGACAAGAGACCCAGTACTTC